Each of the 21 T cell receptor beta chains below was sequenced from the same sample in a study of post-analysis software for immune sequencing data. Points from the study as a whole: Roughly 5 TRBV segments (TRBV5-6, TRBV5-1 and TRBV20-1 among them) occurred more frequently in patients than in controls.

These TCRs are of unknown antigen specificity. Researchers reported that TCR beta cDNA libraries carried unique molecular identifiers. TCRdb re-analysed the PCR reads in MiXCR, keeping a single row per CDR3 protein. The repertoire holds just over 250,000 distinct CDR3 sequences, with 36% as singletons. The source material was blood. The receptor set was obtained from a girl aged 10 to 17 with multiple sclerosis.

The chain combines TRBV5-1 with TRBJ2-7; 9 nucleotides match TRBD1. Trimming removed 4 bases from V and 3 bases from J; junction bases left unmatched: 8. The CDR3 is made up of 15 amino acids. CDR1 and CDR2 (germline): SGHRS, YFSETQ. The CDR3 spells CASSPMDRGIYEQYF. The CDR3 DNA follows: TGCGCCAGCAGCCCTATGGACAGGGGAATCTACGAGCAGTACTTC.

As regards this clonotype: Since a much larger clone is just one base distant, this may be a read error. The CDR3 carries no conserved terminal phenylalanine or tryptophan, so it likely arises from a read error. The chain employs TRBV7-8 and TRBJ1-2, with D hard to call. Germline V lookup: CDR1 SGHVS, CDR2 FQNEAQ. This CDR3 region has 14 residues. V gave up 5 bases and J gave up 3 bases, with 13 bases separating them. For the CDR3, the DNA is TGTGCCAGCAGCCCCCAGAGCATTTACTATGGCTACACCTGC. Its translation: CASSPQSIYYGYTC.

As regards this clonotype: Given a much more abundant clone one base away, this may be a read error. The chain uses TRBV5-1 and TRBJ2-1, with D unclear. Germline V gene sequence: CDR1 SGHRS, CDR2 YFSETQ. CDR3 length equals 11 residues. The CDR3 coding sequence is TGCGCCAGCAGCTTTGTCAATGAGCAGGTCTTC. It is translated as CASSFVNEQVF.

The chain carries TRBV18 and TRBJ2-3; TRBD2 aligns across 7 bases. Germline lookup yields CDR1 KGHSH and CDR2 LQKENI. The length of the CDR3 is 14 residues. Trimming at V came to 0 bases and at J to 4 bases, leaving 1 base not matched to a gene. The CDR3 coding sequence is TGTGCCAGCTCACCACCTAGCGGGCCAGATACGCAGTATTTT. Its translation is CASSPPSGPDTQYF.

In this sample, this clonotype turned up many times. The chain has TRBV7-2 and TRBJ2-5; TRBD1 agrees at 8 bases. The CDR3 length is 16 residues. From germline, CDR1 is SGHTA and CDR2 FQGNSA. V lost 5 bases to trimming and J lost 2 bases; unmatched junction nucleotides: 10. In nucleotides, the CDR3 is TGTGCCAGCAGCCAGAGGACAGGGCCGGGGCAAGAGACCCAGTACTTC. Its translation: CASSQRTGPGQETQYF.

There are a few counts of this clonotype. At one end the junction does not follow the germline gene, possibly because of a read error. The rearrangement links TRBV7-3 to TRBJ1-1; 8 bases are shared with TRBD1. The V gene's germline CDR1 is SGHTA and CDR2 FQGTGA. This CDR3 contains 14 residues. The CDR3 here is CASGLQGGDTEAFF. The DNA for the CDR3 is TGTGCCAGCGGCTTACAGGGGGGTGACACTGAAGCTTTCTTT.

This clonotype was observed many times. The rearrangement joins TRBV2 to TRBJ2-3, with TRBD1 matching 11 bases. V lost 7 bases, J lost 3 bases, and 6 bases stayed unmatched. This CDR3 contains 15 residues. The germline V gene encodes CDR1 SNHLY and CDR2 FYNNEI. CDR3: CASMDRGQRTDTQYF. The CDR3 DNA reads TGTGCCAGCATGGACAGGGGGCAAAGAACAGATACGCAGTATTTT. Complete variable domain (other parts from reference TRBV2 and TRBJ2-3): EPEVTQTPSHQVTQMGQEVILRCVPISNHLYFYWYRQILGQKVEFLVSFYNNEISEKSEIFDDQFSVERPDGSNFTLKIRSTKLEDSAMYFCASMDRGQRTDTQYFGPGTRLTVL.

The V and J genes are TRBV10-3 and TRBJ1-1, with a weak D call TRBD1 (5 bases). V lost 0 bases, J lost 3 bases, and 8 bases lay in between. Germline V gene sequence: CDR1 ENHRY, CDR2 SYGVKD. There are 14 residues in the CDR3. The CDR3 is CAISESDTYTEAFF. The CDR3, as DNA: TGTGCCATCAGTGAGTCGGACACCTACACTGAAGCTTTCTTT.

In its sample, this clonotype was seen once. The chain recombines TRBV29-1 with TRBJ2-7, with D possibly matching TRBD2 (6 bases). CDR3 size: 14 residues. Germline-derived CDR1 and CDR2 are SQVTM and ANQGSEA. V lost 3 bases and J lost 2, with 14 bases in between. CDR3: CSVEGGQPTYEQYF. In DNA, the CDR3 is TGCAGCGTTGAGGGAGGCCAACCGACCTACGAGCAGTACTTC.

J is TRBJ2-7 and V is TRBV12-3 or TRBV12-4; D may be TRBD2 (6 bases). Trimming removed 5 bases from V and 1 base from J, with 12 bases in between. This CDR3 region has 14 residues. CDR3 coding DNA: TGTGCCAGCAGTCACGGGACTCCTTCCTACGAGCAGTACTTC. Amino acid sequence: CASSHGTPSYEQYF.

In its sample, this clonotype was seen many times. The CDR3 loop is CSARSATSGRIALNEQFF. For the CDR3, the DNA is TGCAGTGCTAGGTCGGCGACTAGCGGGAGGATAGCTCTCAATGAGCAGTTCTTC. This chain links TRBV20-1 with TRBJ2-1; 13 bases are a match to TRBD2. Germline CDR1 and CDR2: DFQATT and SNEGSKA (reference sequence). V was clipped by 3 bases and J by 6 bases; unmatched bases: 14. There are 18 residues in the CDR3.

The rearrangement links TRBV9 to TRBJ1-5; D gene unclear. From germline, CDR1 is SGDLS and CDR2 YYNGEE. This CDR3 has 13 amino acids. The V and J ends lost 3 bases and 6 bases respectively, with 10 bases between them. Written as DNA, the CDR3 is TGTGCCAGCAGCGCATACGGAGGTCAGCCCCAGCATTTT. Translation gives CASSAYGGQPQHF.

This clonotype was found many times. The gene calls are TRBV20-1 and TRBJ2-1; D perhaps matches TRBD2 (5 bases). This CDR3 has 18 amino acids. Per the germline V gene, CDR1 is DFQATT and CDR2 is SNEGSKA (reference sequence). V dropped 5 bases and J dropped 3 bases, with 26 bases sitting between them. The CDR3 protein is CSAPLFRVGLPSYNEQFF. In nucleotides, the CDR3 is TGCAGTGCTCCCCTTTTCCGTGTCGGACTCCCAAGCTACAATGAGCAGTTCTTC.

This sequence joins TRBV5-5 and TRBJ1-2, with TRBD1 identical over 9 bases. Germline CDR1 is SGHKS and CDR2 is YYEKEE (reference sequence). The CDR3 runs to 15 residues. V was clipped by 4 bases and J by 7 bases; unmatched bases: 11. The chain's CDR3 is CASSPPIQGAGGYTF. The DNA for the CDR3 is TGTGCCAGCAGCCCCCCAATACAGGGGGCAGGTGGCTACACCTTC.

This clonotype came up a few times. The CDR3 nucleotides read TGTGCCAGCAGTGGATACAGGCCAGGTGGCTACACCTTC. It encodes CASSGYRPGGYTF. J is TRBJ1-2 and V is TRBV2, with D maybe TRBD1 (5 bases). Trimming pared 4 bases from V and 7 bases from J, leaving 13 bases between. The CDR3 is made up of 13 amino acids. CDR1 is SNHLY, CDR2 FYNNEI, per germline.

This clonotype occurred many times. The rearrangement joins TRBV10-3 to TRBJ1-1, with 7 nucleotides matching TRBD1. Per germline, CDR1 ENHRY and CDR2 SYGVKD. This CDR3 contains 15 residues. V was pared by 2 bases and J by 4 bases, with 7 bases of the junction left unmatched. The CDR3 loop is CAISETTGSRTEAFF. CDR3 DNA: TGTGCCATCAGTGAGACGACAGGGTCTCGCACTGAAGCTTTCTTT.

Concerning this clonotype: A much more abundant neighbour one base away suggests this may be a read error. CDR3 nucleotide sequence: TGTGTCAGCAGCCCGCTAGGGGGGGGTTACGAGCAGTACTTC. Residues: CVSSPLGGGYEQYF. The V gene is TRBV28, the J gene TRBJ2-7, with TRBD2 as a possible D gene (7 bases). Looked up from germline, CDR1 is MDHEN and CDR2 is SYDVKM. There are 14 residues in the CDR3.

This clonotype was seen at least ten times. This chain connects TRBV7-9 to TRBJ1-6, with TRBD1 identical over 8 bases. The V gene end was trimmed by 5 bases and the J gene end by 8 bases; junction bases not matched to a gene: 11. The germline CDR1 and CDR2 sequences are SEHNR and FQNEAQ (reference sequence). The CDR3 contains 16 residues. Here the CDR3 DNA reads TGTGCCAGCAGCGAGGGCAGGGGGCGGATGGATTCACCCCTCCACTTT. This encodes CASSEGRGRMDSPLHF.

The rearrangement joins TRBV20-1 to TRBJ1-5; possible D gene TRBD1, 6 bases. The V gene's germline CDR1 is DFQATT and CDR2 SNEGSKA (reference sequence). CDR3 length: 13 residues. Trimming took 5 bases from V and 10 from J, leaving 18 bases between them. The CDR3 region has the DNA TGCAGTGCTGGTGGAACAGGGCGGGACCCCCAGCATTTT. Amino acids: CSAGGTGRDPQHF.

The gene calls are TRBV4-1 and TRBJ2-3; 11 nucleotides match TRBD2. The CDR3 is 16 residues long. J lost 2 bases, V lost 4 bases, and 5 bases had no gene match. Germline V gene data show CDR1 as MGHRA and CDR2 as YSYEKL. The CDR3 DNA sequence: TGCGCCAGCAGCCGCGGGACTAGCGGCCCCACAGATACGCAGTATTTT. As protein: CASSRGTSGPTDTQYF.

This clonotype showed up many times. The V call is TRBV7-2, the J call TRBJ2-3; 12 nucleotides match TRBD2. Germline CDR1 and CDR2: SGHTA and FQGNSA. CDR3 length: 17 residues. V shed 0 bases and J 3 bases; nucleotides not matched to a gene: 4. The CDR3 here is CASSLAQGLAGTDTQYF. The CDR3 nucleotides are TGTGCCAGCAGCTTAGCCCAAGGACTAGCGGGAACAGATACGCAGTATTTT.